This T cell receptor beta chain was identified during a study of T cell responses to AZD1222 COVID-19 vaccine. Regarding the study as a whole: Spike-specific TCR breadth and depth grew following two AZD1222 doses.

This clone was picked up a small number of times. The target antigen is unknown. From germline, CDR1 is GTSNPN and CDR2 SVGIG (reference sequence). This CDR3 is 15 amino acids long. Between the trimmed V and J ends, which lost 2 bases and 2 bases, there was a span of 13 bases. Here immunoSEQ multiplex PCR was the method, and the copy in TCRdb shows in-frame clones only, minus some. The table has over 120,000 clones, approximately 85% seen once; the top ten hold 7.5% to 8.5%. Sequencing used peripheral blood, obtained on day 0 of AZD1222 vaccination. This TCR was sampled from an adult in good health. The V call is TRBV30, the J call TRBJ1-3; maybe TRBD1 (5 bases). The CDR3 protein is CAWSTAGGPGNTIYF. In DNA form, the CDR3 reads TGTGCCTGGAGTACCGCGGGGGGTCCTGGAAACACCATATATTTT.